The text below deals with one T cell receptor beta chain. The data stem from a study of cytomegalovirus exposure and HLA in healthy donors. Trimming removed 0 bases at V and 0 bases at J, with 12 bases between. Germline-derived CDR1 and CDR2 are SGHRS and YFSETQ. The CDR3 runs to 16 residues. Both 60 Vbeta primers and 13 Jbeta primers went into the PCR. Profiled with immunoSEQ multiplex PCR; TCRdb holds only in-frame clones, not every one. The table has 150,000 to 200,000 clones, roughly 75% seen once. Sequenced sample: PBMCs. This chain links TRBV5-1 with TRBJ1-1; no clear D. The receptor was isolated from a man aged 18-30 years in good health and CMV-seropositive. The CDR3 here is CASSLASRLLNTEAFF. Here the CDR3 DNA reads TGCGCCAGCAGCTTGGCCAGCCGACTGCTGAACACTGAAGCTTTCTTT.